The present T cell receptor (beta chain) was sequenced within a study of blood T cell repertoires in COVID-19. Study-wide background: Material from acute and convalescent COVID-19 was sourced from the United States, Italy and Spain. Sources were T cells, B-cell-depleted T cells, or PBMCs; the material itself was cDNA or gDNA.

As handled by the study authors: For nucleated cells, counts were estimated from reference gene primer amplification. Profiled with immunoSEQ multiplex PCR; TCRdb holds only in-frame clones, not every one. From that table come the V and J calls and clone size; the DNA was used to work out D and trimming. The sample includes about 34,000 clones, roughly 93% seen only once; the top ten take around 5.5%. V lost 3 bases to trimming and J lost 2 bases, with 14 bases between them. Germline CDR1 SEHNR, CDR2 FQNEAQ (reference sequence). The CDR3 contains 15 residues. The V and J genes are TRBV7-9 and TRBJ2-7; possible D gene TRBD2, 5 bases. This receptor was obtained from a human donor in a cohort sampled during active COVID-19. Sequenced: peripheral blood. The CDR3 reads CASSFLDRGPYEQYF. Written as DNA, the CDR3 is TGTGCCAGCAGCTTCCTAGATCGAGGGCCCTACGAGCAGTACTTC.